The clone carrying this T cell receptor beta chain showed up just a few times. The antigen remains unidentified. One end of the junction fails to match germline, which may point to a read error. The sample originates from a study of cytomegalovirus exposure and HLA in healthy donors. Whole-study findings and limits: A previous analysis found most TCR beta V segments productive roughly 90% or roughly 30% of the time.

This CDR3 is built from 15 residues. CDR1 is LNHDA and CDR2 is SQIVND in the germline V gene (reference sequence). Primers included in the PCR were 60 Vbeta and 13 Jbeta primers. TCRdb's copy holds only in-frame clones and misses some; the assay was immunoSEQ multiplex PCR. The data contain tens of thousands of clones, around 70% of them seen just once; the ten biggest clones take up roughly 2.9%. The sequence was collected from a man aged 18 to 30 in good health and CMV-seronegative. The source material was PBMCs. The rearrangement joins TRBV19 to TRBJ1-1, with D tentatively TRBD1 (5 bases). The chain's CDR3 is CASSLDPAGSIEAFF. In DNA, the CDR3 is TGTGCCAGTAGTCTAGACCCGGCAGGGTCTATTGAAGCTTTCTTT.